This TCR beta chain was captured by sequencing in a study of T cells after yellow fever vaccination. This clonotype has at least ten counts. What it binds is unknown. Germline values: CDR1 SGHRS, CDR2 YFSETQ. V was cut by 0 bases and J by 3 bases, with 11 bases left in between. This CDR3 region has 15 residues. Each CDR3 protein is one row after TCRdb ran MiXCR on the 5' RACE reads. Of approximately 580,000 distinct CDR3 sequences listed, around 16% are singletons. Study-wide results and limits: It was a weaker secondary response, yet one that peaked faster, at day 5 versus 15. Clonotype sharing between CD4 and CD8 compartments was small. Primary-vaccination clones mostly resurfaced post-booster (about 95% CD4, approximately 90% CD8). Abundant clonotypes from the bulk population could contaminate FACS-sorted repertoires.

The TCR sequence derives from a man aged 18 to 29 who received the YFV17D yellow fever vaccine. The sequencing used PBMCs, collected 5 days after the first yellow fever vaccination. The rearrangement joins TRBV5-1 to TRBJ2-3; D might be TRBD2 (6 bases). The CDR3 sequence: CASSLGASATDTQYF. CDR3 nucleotide sequence: TGCGCCAGCAGCTTGGGGGCTAGCGCTACAGATACGCAGTATTTT. Full variable domain (outside the CDR3, taken from reference TRBV5-1 and TRBJ2-3): KAGVTQTPRYLIKTRGQQVTLSCSPISGHRSVSWYQQTPGQGLQFLFEYFSETQRNKGNFPGRFSGRQFSNSRSEMNVSTLELGDSALYLCASSLGASATDTQYFGPGTRLTVL.